One and the same sample provided the 5 T cell receptor beta chains below, sequenced in a study of shared clonotypes between healthy human individuals. Some clones are missing from TCRdb's copy, which holds only in-frame ones; the method was immunoSEQ multiplex PCR. The sample records about 700,000 clones, less than 85% being singletons. Sequenced material: memory CD4+ T cells sorted from blood. Subset denoted: CD45RA-negative fraction. The receptor source for this set is a woman aged 25 to 39 in good health.

Here the CDR3 DNA reads TGTGCCTGTCGGGGTGGAAACACCATATATTTT. Translation: CACRGGNTIYF. This sequence joins TRBV10-3 and TRBJ1-3, with D unclear. This CDR3 has 11 amino acids. Germline values: CDR1 ENHRY, CDR2 SYGVKD. V lost 11 bases to trimming and J lost 3 bases, with 8 bases between them.

This clone was picked up one time. The chain combines TRBV29-1 with TRBJ2-1; no firm D call. The germline V gene has CDR1 SQVTM and CDR2 ANQGSEA. The CDR3 consists of 11 residues. Trimming left V 3 bases short and J 3 bases short, with 3 bases between. The DNA for the CDR3 is TGCAGCGTTGACGTCTACAATGAGCAGTTCTTC. Amino acids: CSVDVYNEQFF.

The chain links TRBV2 to TRBJ2-7; 9 bases fit TRBD1. Unmatched junction bases numbered 8, after V lost 4 bases and J lost 7 bases. Germline V CDR1 and CDR2: SNHLY, FYNNEI. The CDR3 is 14 residues long. The CDR3 coding sequence is TGTGCCAGCAGTGGACAGGGGGGAGGGGTTGAGCAGTACTTC. This translates into CASSGQGGGVEQYF.

The rearrangement joins TRBV7-3 to TRBJ2-1, with D perhaps TRBD2 (5 bases). The germline gives CDR1 SGHTA, CDR2 FQGTGA. There are 15 residues in the CDR3. V was shortened by 1 base and J by 0 bases, with 7 bases between the two germline ends. In DNA form, the CDR3 reads TGTGCCAGCAGCTTAAGCGGAGGCTCCTACAATGAGCAGTTCTTC. It translates to CASSLSGGSYNEQFF. The full variable domain, rest sourced from reference TRBV7-3 and TRBJ2-1, is GAGVSQTPSNKVTEKGKYVELRCDPISGHTALYWYRQSLGQGPEFLIYFQGTGAADDSGLPNDRFFAVRPEGSVSTLKIQRTERGDSAVYLCASSLSGGSYNEQFFGPGTRLTVL.

The chain has TRBV19 and TRBJ2-2; D is unclear. CDR1 is LNHDA and CDR2 is SQIVND in the germline V gene (reference sequence). Trimming shortened V by 6 bases and J by 3 bases, and 14 bases separated the two germline ends. CDR3 length: 15 amino acids. The CDR3 nucleotides are TGTGCCAGTAGCATATGGACCGCTGACACCGGGGAGCTGTTTTTT. This gives the protein CASSIWTADTGELFF.